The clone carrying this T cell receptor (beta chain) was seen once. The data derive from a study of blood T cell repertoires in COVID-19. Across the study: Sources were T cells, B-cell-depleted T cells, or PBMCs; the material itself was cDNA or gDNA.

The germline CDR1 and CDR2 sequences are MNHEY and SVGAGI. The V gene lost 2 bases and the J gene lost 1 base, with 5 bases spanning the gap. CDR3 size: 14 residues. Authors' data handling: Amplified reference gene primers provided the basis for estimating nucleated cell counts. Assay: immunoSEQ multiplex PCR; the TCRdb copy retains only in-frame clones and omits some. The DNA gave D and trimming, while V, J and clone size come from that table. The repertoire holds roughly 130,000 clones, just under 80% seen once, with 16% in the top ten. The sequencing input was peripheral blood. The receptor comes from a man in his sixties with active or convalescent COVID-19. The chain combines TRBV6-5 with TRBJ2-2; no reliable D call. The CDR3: CASSYERNTGELFF. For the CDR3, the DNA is TGTGCCAGCAGTTACGAGCGGAACACCGGGGAGCTGTTTTTT.